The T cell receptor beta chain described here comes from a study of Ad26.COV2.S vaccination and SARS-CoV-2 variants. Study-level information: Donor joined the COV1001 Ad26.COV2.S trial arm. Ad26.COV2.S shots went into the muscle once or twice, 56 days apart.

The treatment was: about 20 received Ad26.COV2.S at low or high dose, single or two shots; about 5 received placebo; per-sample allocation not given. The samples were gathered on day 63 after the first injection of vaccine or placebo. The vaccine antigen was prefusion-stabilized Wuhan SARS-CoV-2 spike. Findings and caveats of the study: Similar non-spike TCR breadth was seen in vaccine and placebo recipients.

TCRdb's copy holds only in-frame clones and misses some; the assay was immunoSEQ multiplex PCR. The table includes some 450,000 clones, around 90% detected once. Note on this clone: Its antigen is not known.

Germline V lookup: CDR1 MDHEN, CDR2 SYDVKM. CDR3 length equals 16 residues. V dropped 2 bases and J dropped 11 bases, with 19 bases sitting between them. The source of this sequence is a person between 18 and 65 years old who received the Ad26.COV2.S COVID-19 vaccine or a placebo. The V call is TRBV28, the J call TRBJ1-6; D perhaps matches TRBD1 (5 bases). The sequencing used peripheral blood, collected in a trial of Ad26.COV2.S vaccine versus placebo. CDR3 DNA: TGTGCCAGCAGTTTACTCGGCGGCCAGGGCGACGCACCCCTCCACTTT. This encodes CASSLLGGQGDAPLHF.